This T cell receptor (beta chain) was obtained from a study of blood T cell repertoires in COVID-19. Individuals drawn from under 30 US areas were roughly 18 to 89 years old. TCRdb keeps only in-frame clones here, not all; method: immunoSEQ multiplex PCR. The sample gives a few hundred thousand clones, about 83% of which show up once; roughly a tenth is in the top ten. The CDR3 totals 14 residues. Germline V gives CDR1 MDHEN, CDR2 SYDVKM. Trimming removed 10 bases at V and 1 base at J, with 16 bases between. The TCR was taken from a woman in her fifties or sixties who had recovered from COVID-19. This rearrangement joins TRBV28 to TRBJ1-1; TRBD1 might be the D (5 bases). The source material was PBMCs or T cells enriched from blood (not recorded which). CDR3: CATSTGGRNTEAFF. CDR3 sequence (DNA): TGTGCCACCTCTACGGGGGGGAGGAACACTGAAGCTTTCTTT. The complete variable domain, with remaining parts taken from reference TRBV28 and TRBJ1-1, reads DVKVTQSSRYLVKRTGEKVFLECVQDMDHENMFWYRQDPGLGLRLIYFSYDVKMKEKGDIPEGYSVSREKKERFSLILESASTNQTSMYLCATSTGGRNTEAFFGQGTRLTVV.